This is a list of T cell receptor beta chains from one sample in a study of blood T cell repertoires in COVID-19. Repertoires were generated with immunoSEQ multiplex PCR, while TCRdb's copy carries only in-frame clones and drops some. The table includes some 280,000 clones, approximately 88% detected once. Sequences were obtained from peripheral blood. These receptors all stem from a woman in her thirties or forties who had recovered from COVID-19. Each CDR3 is given with its conserved first and last residue. D genes are given only for firm matches. Clone size is shown for a subset of rows, as once, few, many or a class of expanded clone.

D gene	V gene	J gene	clone size	CDR3 DNA	CDR3 protein
TRBD1	TRBV27	TRBJ1-1	.	TGTGCCAGCAGCTCCACCCCCAACCAGGGGGCTGGAGCTTTCTTT	CASSSTPNQGAGAFF
.	TRBV11-2	TRBJ1-3	.	TGTGCCAGCAGCCTGCAGGACTCTGGAAACACCATATATTTT	CASSLQDSGNTIYF
TRBD1	TRBV6-5	TRBJ1-4	.	TGTGCCAGCAGTCCACGGACAGGGAGAGGGGAAAAACTGTTTTTT	CASSPRTGRGEKLFF
.	TRBV28	TRBJ2-7	.	TGTGCCAGCAGTTTAGTCCCGGACAGTACCTACGAGCAGTACTTC	CASSLVPDSTYEQYF
.	TRBV11-3	TRBJ2-3	.	TGTGCCAGCAGCTTAGCCGGGGTTAGCACAGATACGCAGTATTTT	CASSLAGVSTDTQYF
TRBD2	TRBV5-1	TRBJ2-2	once	TGCGCCAGCGGACTAGCGCAATCCGGGGAGCTGTTTTTT	CASGLAQSGELFF
TRBD2	TRBV4-1	TRBJ2-1	.	TGCGCCAGCAGCAAACTAGCGGGAGGATTCGGTGAGCAGTTCTTC	CASSKLAGGFGEQFF
.	TRBV6-4	TRBJ2-2	.	TGTGCCAGCAGTGATGGCCCAACCTCTAACACCGGGGAGCTGTTTTTT	CASSDGPTSNTGELFF
.	TRBV5-1	TRBJ2-7	.	TGCGCCAGCAGCTTGGCCACGACTTCCGAGCAGTACTTC	CASSLATTSEQYF
.	TRBV18	TRBJ2-4	.	TGTGCCAGCTCACACGGAGGGGCCAAAAACATTCAGTACTTC	CASSHGGAKNIQYF
.	TRBV29-1	TRBJ2-2	.	TGCAGCGTGGGCGATCAGGGTAGGGACACCGGGGAGCTGTTTTTT	CSVGDQGRDTGELFF
.	TRBV2	TRBJ2-7	once	TGTGCCAGTAACGGGGTCTCCTACGAGCAGTACTTC	CASNGVSYEQYF
.	TRBV18	TRBJ2-3	.	TGTGCCAGCTCCGCCCCCGGTTCTAGCACAGATACGCAGTATTTT	CASSAPGSSTDTQYF
TRBD2	TRBV11-2	TRBJ2-1	.	TGTGCCAGCAGCAATACCGGGACTAGCGTCACTGAGCAGTTCTTC	CASSNTGTSVTEQFF
.	TRBV9	TRBJ1-1	once	TGTGCCAGCAGCCGAGCGCAGGGTACTGAAGCTTTCTTT	CASSRAQGTEAFF
.	TRBV30	TRBJ2-7	.	TGTGCCTGGGGCCGGGACAACTCCTACGAGCAGTACTTC	CAWGRDNSYEQYF
TRBD2	TRBV29-1	TRBJ2-3	.	TGCAGCGAAATTAGCGGGAGCGCAGATACGCAGTATTTT	CSEISGSADTQYF
TRBD2	TRBV9	TRBJ2-5	.	TGTGCCAGCAGCGTAGGAGCAATAGCGGGGTCAGTGGAAGAGACCCAGTACTTC	CASSVGAIAGSVEETQYF
.	TRBV11-2	TRBJ2-5	.	TGTGCCAGCAGCTTAGATCTAACGGGGGGCGCAGAGACCCAGTACTTC	CASSLDLTGGAETQYF
.	TRBV2	TRBJ1-2	.	TGTGCCAGCAGTGGGGGGCAGGCACTCTTTGGCTACACCTTC	CASSGGQALFGYTF
TRBD2	TRBV3-1/TRBV3-2	TRBJ2-2	.	TGTGCCAGCAGCTCACGGACTAGCGGGTGGTCCGGGGAGCTGTTTTTT	CASSSRTSGWSGELFF